This T cell receptor (beta chain) originates from a study of cytomegalovirus exposure and HLA in healthy donors (dated 2017 in TCRdb). About the full investigation: In an earlier analysis of several hundred of the donors, 250 to 350 Gb of sequence data and 90 million to 120 million unique TCR beta sequences from 180 million or so T cells were reported. Donor age, sex, ethnicity and CMV serostatus were collected together with the repertoire data. Because of strong linkage in the cohort, five DR-DQ haplotypes were treated as single units for association and clustering. Genome-wide SNP genotypes for about three fifths of the 666 donors were used in a later genetic analysis, which treated that subset as a discovery cohort. All discovery cohort repertoires had been generated on a single sequencing platform. The number of typed donors differed by locus: about 620-640 for A, B, C, DRB1 and DQB1; approximately 540 for DQA1; approximately 610 for DPA1; and 400 to 480 for DPB1. Across approximately 400 genotyped donors of the cohort, an average of approximately 220,000 unique TCR beta nucleotide sequences per donor were sequenced, and 15% to 20% of those sequences were non-productive. The aim of the study was to test whether cataloging public T cell receptors could identify signatures of past pathogen exposure. Around 330 gigabases of sequencing data and approximately 92 million unique TCR sequences made up an early release that covered under 750 HLA-typed donors. The study used immunosequencing to profile the T cell repertoires of some 600 subjects and linked those repertoires to cytomegalovirus serostatus. Rather than drawing on any new phenotypic data, the later analysis identified candidate immune exposures from TCR beta sequences and the way those sequences occurred across donors. Along with the approximately 700-subject first cohort, a separate validation cohort of approximately 110 different subjects was used. To decide whether each TCR beta V gene segment behaved as functional or pseudogenic, an earlier analysis of nearly 600 of the donors relied on high-throughput TCR beta sequencing. A later analysis re-examined previously published TCR beta repertoires from more than 550 donors and added high-resolution HLA genotyping to investigate patterns of TCR occurrence. Of the roughly 410 genotyped donors, 70% to 90% were placed in the genetic ancestry cluster associated with self-reported Caucasian donors. The study combined high-throughput TCR immunosequencing, statistical association of individual TCRs with disease status, and machine learning to predict cytomegalovirus infection status. HLA typing included class I and class II loci at four-digit resolution.

Summary of the overall study and its limitations: The study gave a list of under 200 TCR beta chains associated with cytomegalovirus. In a later analysis, several top co-occurrence clusters were reported to appear linked to parvovirus B19, influenza, CMV and Epstein-Barr virus. A few of the identified cytomegalovirus-associated TCR beta chains were confirmed in vitro to be specific for cytomegalovirus antigens. Roughly uniform sequencing depth across donors was assumed in presence/absence analyses, although this assumption may not hold. A later analysis found that HLA-associated TCR beta chains were more clonally expanded and had lower generation probabilities than equally common non-associated chains. While some public TCRs were present in many individuals, most TCR sequences turned up only very rarely across donors. For the cohort, immune exposure information was limited to CMV serostatus. When HLA alleles, especially DR and DQ, strongly co-occurred, TCR associations were difficult to assign to individual alleles. The classifier was reported to diagnose cytomegalovirus status with high specificity and sensitivity in both the original and validation cohorts. In a later analysis, the rate of TCR association differed among HLA loci, with DRB1 alleles having the most associated TCRs and HLA-C alleles having the fewest. According to the authors, the approach could potentially be generalized to other disease states and immunological phenotypes. HLA typing was unavailable for some donors at each locus, so association tests used only the typed subset. Because counts were too low, roughly 16 rarely observed V segments, including chromosome 9 orphons, were excluded from the earlier analysis of a few hundred of the donors. A later analysis associated around 16,000 TCR beta sequences with specific HLA alleles at a false discovery rate of 0.05. According to a later analysis, most CMV-associated TCR beta chains appeared to be HLA-restricted, and the HLA associations seemed to be driven largely by CMV exposure. The sequencing pipeline was judged likely to have produced a cluster of highly shared sequence variants as a technical artifact. A further reported finding was that TCR beta sequences accurately predicted the HLA-A and HLA-B alleles for most subjects in the first cohort. According to a later genetic analysis, donors in an Asian-associated ancestry cluster had fewer N-insertions in productive TCRs than the approximately 670-donor mean. V-gene and J-gene trimming of TCR beta chains was associated with a missense DCLRE1C variant in a later genetic analysis, and the association was replicated in an independent cohort. The cohort was sequenced for TCR beta chains only, and without alpha or paired-chain data the features that could be detected were limited. Some IMGT-functional V segments, including TRBV6-2 and TRBV6-3, could not be told apart with the 87-base-pair reads, so those segments were excluded. Linkage disequilibrium might explain the correlated functional status among segregating V segments, but an unknown experimental factor could not be excluded. An earlier analysis of approximately 500 of the donors showed that most TCR beta V segments appeared in productive rearrangements either about 87% or about 30% of the time, which broadly matched IMGT annotations.

The cohort was made up of 666 healthy bone marrow donors. At the time of sampling, every cohort member was nominally healthy, though immune exposures that went unrecorded were likely present. The donor tested CMV seronegative and was one of the 352 seronegative cohort members. A peripheral blood sample was collected from each donor, and TCR beta sequencing was performed on peripheral blood mononuclear cells. Genomic DNA extraction from the blood cell samples was performed with the Qiagen DNeasy Blood Extraction Kit. Receptors were amplified or captured by the immunoSEQ multiplex PCR assay. A mixture of 60 forward primers for TCR Vbeta segments and 13 reverse primers for TCR Jbeta segments was used in the multiplex PCR. Amplification of the CDR3 region of rearranged TCR beta genes was performed with a multiplex PCR assay on genomic DNA. On the Illumina HiSeq System, the amplified TCR beta libraries were sequenced as 87-base-pair reads. Per the original workflow: A later analysis tallied around 80 million unique TCR beta chains across the 666 repertoires, and some 12 million of those chains were shared by two or more donors. To remove PCR and sequencing errors, raw reads were error-corrected and collapsed into unique sequences using a nearest-neighbor algorithm that merged closely related sequences. CDR3 sequences were aligned to IMGT reference sequences to assign V, D and J gene segments. For a sequence to be retained, a match of at least six nucleotides to both a V gene segment and a J gene segment was required. Rearrangements were called productive when the CDR3 lacked stop codons and stayed in frame with V and J; all others were non-productive. Following IMGT convention, CDR3 was defined as the stretch from the second conserved V-encoded cysteine to the conserved J-encoded phenylalanine. The earlier analysis of some 600 of the donors excluded sequences that lacked an unambiguous match to a single V gene segment. An earlier analysis of a few hundred of the donors called V segments functional above 56.7% productive rearrangements and segregating when the between-donor standard deviation exceeded 5%. A statistical classification framework was built to diagnose cytomegalovirus status from the catalog of TCR beta chain sequences. V and J gene assignment, in a later analysis, came from comparing TCR nucleotide sequences with IMGT/GENE-DB human TR gene sequences. Using the TCRdist pipeline, a later analysis assigned CDR3 sequences along with most-parsimonious VDJ recombination scenarios. In a later analysis, each TCR beta chain was defined by its CDR3 amino acid sequence together with its V-gene family, and reads without a unique V-gene family were excluded. As a way to deal with suspected cross-contamination and a sequencing artifact, a later analysis dropped over 550 nucleotide sequences that were highly shared and had low generation probability. In a later analysis, a clonal expansion index for each public chain was calculated from normalized within-repertoire ranks of inferred template counts. In a later analysis, generation probabilities were computed using a VDJ recombination model fitted to out-of-frame rearrangements, and the results were checked against IGoR. A later analysis scored TCR-TCR, TCR-HLA and TCR-CMV co-occurrence with hypergeometric tests, applying a repertoire-size bias correction to TCR pairs. False discovery rates were estimated in a later analysis by permuting HLA or CMV assignments 20 times. In a later analysis, co-occurring TCRs were grouped using DBSCAN, with TCRdist sequence similarity added in when clustering inside HLA-allele-positive subsets. For co-occurrence clustering, repertoires with fewer than 30,000 or more than 120,000 public chains were excluded, along with five or six repertoires with anomalous nucleotide sharing. Not all clones reach the TCRdb copy of this immuneACCESS table, which keeps in-frame sequences only. Checked studies attribute under half of the gap to unresolved V genes and leave the rest unexplained. V, J and clone size derive from that table, while D and trimming were established from the DNA sequence. The sample data list 110,000 or so clones, and approximately 86% of these were observed just once. The ten top clones hold 5% to 6.5% of the sample.

The CDR3 goes from the cysteine to the phenylalanine over 13 residues. Kept here is only the CDR3 DNA, which spans 39 bases and is read in frame from base 1. V lost 5 bases and J lost 8 bases, and the count of bases not matched to a germline gene is 7. The germline V gene (reference sequence) provides CDR1 SEHNR and CDR2 FQNEAQ. Details on this clone: The antigen it binds to is not known. No per-base quality is available; no much larger clone lies one base away.

The sequence was obtained from a man younger than 30 in good health and CMV-seronegative. Sequenced input: PBMCs. This chain joins TRBV7-9 to TRBJ1-1; the central 8 bases match TRBD1. The nucleotide sequence reads TGTGCCAGCAGCCCAACCCCAGGGGGCGAAGCTTTCTTT. It translates to CASSPTPGGEAFF.